Sequencing of this T cell receptor beta chain was carried out in a study of OX40 agonist ivuxolimab in advanced cancers. Study at large: Previous treatment with anti-PD-1, anti-PD-L1 or anti-CTLA-4 therapy was allowed; under 50% had received some. Whole-study results and caveats: The study found that CD8+ T cells averaged more expanded clones than CD4+.

Drawing of blood for sampling happened at baseline, at cycle 4 day 1, and at cycle 7 day 1. Germline trimming cut 4 bases from V and 1 base from J; bases unmatched to any gene: 8. CDR3 length: 18 residues. From germline, CDR1 is PRHDT and CDR2 FYEKMQ (reference sequence). Note on this clone: Its antigen remains unidentified.

Method: immunoSEQ multiplex PCR; TCRdb's copy keeps in-frame clones and lacks some. Of some 64,000 clones detected, about 90% appear once; the ten largest clones hold approximately 23%. Specimen: CD4+ or CD8+ T cells sorted from blood, collected in a trial of the OX40 agonist ivuxolimab. The clonotype originates from an adult with an advanced solid tumor such as melanoma, head and neck, liver or kidney cancer. The chain combines TRBV13 with TRBJ2-3; 13 bases align to TRBD2. DNA for the CDR3: TGTGCCAGCAGCTCCGGAACTAGCGGGAGGGCTGGCACAGATACGCAGTATTTT. Translated: CASSSGTSGRAGTDTQYF. The full variable domain, rest sourced from reference TRBV13 and TRBJ2-3, is AAGVIQSPRHLIKEKRETATLKCYPIPRHDTVYWYQQGPGQDPQFLISFYEKMQSDKGSIPDRFSAQQFSDYHSELNMSSLELGDSALYFCASSSGTSGRAGTDTQYFGPGTRLTVL.